Each of the 22 T cell receptor beta chains below was sequenced from the same sample in a study of shared clonotypes between healthy human individuals. Some clones are missing from TCRdb's copy, which holds only in-frame ones; the method was immunoSEQ multiplex PCR. The sample shows millions of clones, more than 80% of them seen only once. Sequenced: naive CD4+ T cells from PBMCs. Subset of the sample: CD45RA+ positively selected. All receptors derive from a young man in good health. Some clones in this sample may be carry-over from other donors' samples.

In this sample, this clone turned up once. Here the CDR3 DNA reads TGCGCCAGCGCTGCAGGCGGGACAGGGGGCTCGTGGGCCTTCTTC. It translates to CASAAGGTGGSWAFF. The genes are TRBV5-1 and TRBJ2-1, with 12 bases matching TRBD1. Germline V CDR1 and CDR2: SGHRS, YFSETQ. V was clipped by 7 bases and J by 16 bases; unmatched bases: 18. The CDR3 has 15 residues.

The chain uses TRBV4-3 and TRBJ2-1, with TRBD2 matching over 12 bases. The CDR3 loop spans 16 amino acids. The V and J ends lost 3 bases and 4 bases, in that order; junction bases with no gene match: 4. Germline assignment: CDR1 LGHNA and CDR2 YSLEER. CDR3 coding DNA: TGCGCCAGCAGCCAGCCGGGACTAGCGGGTTACAATGAGCAGTTCTTC. It yields the protein CASSQPGLAGYNEQFF.

V and J are TRBV4-2 and TRBJ2-1; D is possibly TRBD2 (5 bases). The CDR3 runs to 16 residues. Germline V gene data show CDR1 as LGHNA and CDR2 as YNFKEQ. V shed 0 bases and J shed 4 bases, with 13 bases lying between them. CDR3 bases: TGTGCCAGCAGCCAAGATGGGCTAGCCCCATACAATGAGCAGTTCTTC. It is translated as CASSQDGLAPYNEQFF.

The rearrangement uses TRBV2 and TRBJ1-1; no clear D gene. The ends were cut back, 6 bases at V and 7 bases at J, with 12 bases in the middle. Germline values: CDR1 SNHLY, CDR2 FYNNEI. The CDR3 is 12 amino acids. The CDR3 here is CASRYHSFEAFF. The CDR3 DNA is TGTGCCAGCAGGTATCACAGTTTTGAAGCTTTCTTT.

The chain has TRBV6-5 and TRBJ2-3; 7 bases are shared with TRBD2. The CDR3 is made up of 15 amino acids. The V segment lost 4 bases and the J segment 2 bases; nucleotides outside the gene matches: 6. CDR1 is MNHEY, CDR2 SVGAGI, per germline. Here the CDR3 reads CASSSLAADTDTQYF. The CDR3, as DNA: TGTGCCAGCAGTTCCCTAGCGGCCGACACAGATACGCAGTATTTT.

This chain uses TRBV4-3 with TRBJ1-2, with 8 nucleotides matching TRBD1. With 1 base clipped from V and 0 bases from J, the junction kept 7 bases outside the gene matches. CDR3 size: 17 residues. CDR1 is LGHNA and CDR2 is YSLEER in the germline V gene. The CDR3 is CASSQGQGRGTNYGYTF. CDR3 in DNA: TGCGCCAGCAGCCAAGGACAGGGGAGAGGGACTAACTATGGCTACACCTTC.

The CDR3 region has the DNA TGTGCCAGCAGTTTACCTAGTCGGTGGGACCTTAGCACAGATACGCAGTATTTT. This sequence encodes CASSLPSRWDLSTDTQYF. J is TRBJ2-3 and V is TRBV28; D is perhaps TRBD1 or TRBD2 (5 bases each). This CDR3 spans 18 amino acids. Germline CDR1 and CDR2: MDHEN and SYDVKM. V was clipped by 2 bases and J by 0 bases, with 18 bases between them.

This chain joins TRBV5-1 and TRBJ2-2, with 7 bases aligning to TRBD1. Germline V gene lookup returns CDR1 SGHRS and CDR2 YFSETQ. Trimming at V came to 4 bases and at J to 4 bases, leaving 7 bases not matched to a gene. CDR3 length: 15 residues. For the CDR3, the DNA is TGCGCCAGCAGCAGAATGACAGGGCGCACCGGGGAGCTGTTTTTT. Translating it yields CASSRMTGRTGELFF.

The chain is built from TRBV11-2 and TRBJ1-4, with 7 bases matching TRBD1. This CDR3 spans 15 amino acids. Trimming at V came to 2 bases and at J to 5 bases, leaving 5 bases not matched to a gene. Per the germline V gene, CDR1 is SGHAT and CDR2 is FQNNGV. The CDR3, as DNA: TGTGCCAGCAGCTTATCCCGACAGGGAAATGAAAAACTGTTTTTT. Amino acid sequence: CASSLSRQGNEKLFF.

As regards this clone: Other DNA variants within this sample encode the same CDR3. This chain links TRBV7-9 with TRBJ1-2; D gene ambiguous. V gave up 1 base and J gave up 3 bases, with 6 bases separating them. This CDR3 contains 13 residues. Germline V gives CDR1 SEHNR, CDR2 FQNEAQ (reference sequence). The CDR3 DNA reads as TGTGCCAGCAGCTTAGGGGGTGACTATGGCTACACCTTC. Its translation is CASSLGGDYGYTF.

V is TRBV6-5 and J is TRBJ2-3; maybe TRBD2 (6 bases). Per germline, CDR1 MNHEY and CDR2 SVGAGI. The CDR3 extends over 13 amino acids. With 6 bases removed from V and 4 bases from J, the gap between germline ends came to 11 bases. The CDR3, as DNA: TGTGCCAGCAGGCGGGACTCCCCAGATACGCAGTATTTT. The encoded protein is CASRRDSPDTQYF.

V and J are TRBV6-5 and TRBJ1-2; possibly TRBD1 for D (6 bases). The V end was cut by 5 bases, the J end by 7 bases, with 17 bases between. Germline V lookup: CDR1 MNHEY, CDR2 SVGAGI. CDR3 length: 14 residues. The CDR3 loop is CASSVTWTVSGYTF. The CDR3, as DNA: TGTGCCAGCAGTGTAACTTGGACAGTCTCTGGCTACACCTTC.

This clone has a handful of counts. This rearrangement joins TRBV9 to TRBJ2-5; D ambiguous. Germline-derived CDR1 and CDR2 are SGDLS and YYNGEE. The CDR3 has 13 amino acids. V was pared by 4 bases and J by 1 base, with 8 bases between. The CDR3 region is CASSPPIQETQYF. The CDR3 DNA reads as TGTGCCAGCAGCCCCCCGATCCAAGAGACCCAGTACTTC.

V is TRBV28 and J is TRBJ2-7, with D unclear. V lost 5 bases, J lost 4 bases, and 18 bases lay in between. The germline gives CDR1 MDHEN, CDR2 SYDVKM. This CDR3 has 15 residues. CDR3: CASSPPGDRAYEQYF. CDR3 DNA: TGTGCCAGCAGTCCCCCCGGAGATCGGGCTTACGAGCAGTACTTC.

This clone is a singleton in its sample. The chain joins TRBV23-1 to TRBJ2-1, with D perhaps assigned TRBD1 or TRBD2 (5 bases each). TRBV23-1 is an ORF for which the function is uncertain. Trimming pared 0 bases from V and 2 bases from J, leaving 5 bases between. The CDR3 runs to 14 residues. CDR3 DNA sequence: TGCGCCAGCAGTCAATCGGGACCCTACAATGAGCAGTTCTTC. Its translation: CASSQSGPYNEQFF.

This clone was counted a few times. The chain combines TRBV7-9 with TRBJ1-2; 7 bases fit TRBD1. V shed 5 bases, J shed 6 bases, and the junction held 6 bases outside the gene matches. The CDR3 length is 13 residues. Germline CDR1 is SEHNR and CDR2 is FQNEAQ (reference sequence). DNA of the CDR3: TGTGCCAGCAGCGGAGATCAGGGGGATGGCTACACCTTC. Its translation is CASSGDQGDGYTF.

This clone showed up just once. The CDR3 here is CSVEIGVRTETQYF. The CDR3 bases are TGCAGCGTTGAAATAGGGGTCAGAACCGAGACCCAGTACTTC. J is TRBJ2-5 and V is TRBV29-1; perhaps TRBD1 as D (5 bases). This CDR3 spans 14 amino acids. CDR1 is SQVTM, CDR2 ANQGSEA, per germline. Between the trimmed V and J ends, which lost 2 bases and 5 bases, there was a span of 15 bases.

The chain links TRBV5-1 to TRBJ2-1, with 10 bases identical to TRBD2. The CDR3 covers 17 residues. Germline CDR1 SGHRS, CDR2 YFSETQ. The junction had 9 bases not matched to a gene; V was cut back by 4 bases and J by 2 bases. CDR3 coding DNA: TGCGCCAGCAGCCCCGGGGGACTAGCGATAACCTACAATGAGCAGTTCTTC. Protein product: CASSPGGLAITYNEQFF.

The gene calls are TRBV5-1 and TRBJ2-1; D is unclear. CDR1 SGHRS and CDR2 YFSETQ come from the germline V gene. V was clipped by 4 bases and J by 6 bases, with 17 bases between them. The CDR3 loop spans 15 amino acids. The CDR3 bases are TGCGCCAGCAGCGGTTCCCAAATAGTTCTCAATGAGCAGTTCTTC. It translates to CASSGSQIVLNEQFF.

Of note for this clone: The same CDR3 arises from other DNA sequences in this sample as well. V and J are TRBV18 and TRBJ2-7; D unresolved. The V end was cut by 3 bases, the J end by 0 bases, with 3 bases between. The germline CDR1 and CDR2 sequences are KGHSH and LQKENI. The length of the CDR3 is 12 residues. The CDR3 region has the DNA TGTGCCAGCTCACCCCTCTCCTACGAGCAGTACTTC. It specifies CASSPLSYEQYF.

The chain carries TRBV4-2 and TRBJ2-5; D is unresolved. Germline V lookup: CDR1 LGHNA, CDR2 YNFKEQ. With 4 bases removed from V and 5 bases from J, the gap between germline ends came to 17 bases. This CDR3 is 15 amino acids long. CDR3 residues: CASSLETQVGETQYF. CDR3 sequence (DNA): TGTGCCAGCAGCCTCGAGACCCAGGTTGGGGAGACCCAGTACTTC.

This chain connects TRBV19 to TRBJ2-1; D is unresolved. Per the germline V gene, CDR1 is LNHDA and CDR2 is SQIVND (reference sequence). Trimming removed 3 bases at V and 5 bases at J, with 11 bases between. This CDR3 contains 14 residues. The CDR3 reads CASSILSVDNEQFF. CDR3 in DNA: TGTGCCAGTAGTATTCTGTCTGTCGACAATGAGCAGTTCTTC.